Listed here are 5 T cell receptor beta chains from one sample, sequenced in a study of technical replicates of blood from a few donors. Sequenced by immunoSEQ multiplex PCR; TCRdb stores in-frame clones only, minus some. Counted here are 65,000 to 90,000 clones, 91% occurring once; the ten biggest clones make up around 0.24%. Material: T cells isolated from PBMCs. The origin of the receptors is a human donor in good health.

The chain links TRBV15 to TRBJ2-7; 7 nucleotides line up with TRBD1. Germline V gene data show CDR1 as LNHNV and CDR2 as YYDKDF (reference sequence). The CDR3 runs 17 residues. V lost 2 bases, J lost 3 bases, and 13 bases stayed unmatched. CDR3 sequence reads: CATSRSQYRGLLYEQYF. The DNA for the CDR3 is TGTGCCACCAGCAGATCCCAATACAGGGGTTTACTCTACGAGCAGTACTTC.

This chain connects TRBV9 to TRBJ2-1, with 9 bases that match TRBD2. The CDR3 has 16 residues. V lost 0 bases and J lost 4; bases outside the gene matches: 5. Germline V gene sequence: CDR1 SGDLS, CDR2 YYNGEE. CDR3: CASSVGGGRGYNEQFF. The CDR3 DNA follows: TGTGCCAGCAGCGTAGGGGGCGGGAGGGGATACAATGAGCAGTTCTTC. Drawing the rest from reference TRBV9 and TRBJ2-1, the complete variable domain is DSGVTQTPKHLITATGQRVTLRCSPRSGDLSVYWYQQSLDQGLQFLIQYYNGEERAKGNILERFSAQQFPDLHSELNLSSLELGDSALYFCASSVGGGRGYNEQFFGPGTRLTVL.

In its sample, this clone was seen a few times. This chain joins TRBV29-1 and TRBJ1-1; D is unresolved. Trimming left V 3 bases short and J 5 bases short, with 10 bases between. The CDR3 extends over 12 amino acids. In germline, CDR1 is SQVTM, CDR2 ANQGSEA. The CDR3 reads CSVDEQLTEAFF. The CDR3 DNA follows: TGCAGCGTTGACGAACAGCTTACTGAAGCTTTCTTT. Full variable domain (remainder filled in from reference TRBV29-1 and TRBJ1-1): SAVISQKPSRDICQRGTSLTIQCQVDSQVTMMFWYRQQPGQSLTLIATANQGSEATYESGFVIDKFPISRPNLTFSTLTVSNMSPEDSSIYLCSVDEQLTEAFFGQGTRLTVV.

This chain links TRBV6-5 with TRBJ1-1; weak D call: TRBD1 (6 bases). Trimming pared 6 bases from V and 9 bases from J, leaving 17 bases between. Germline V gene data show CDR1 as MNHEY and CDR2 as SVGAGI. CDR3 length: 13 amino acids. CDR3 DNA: TGTGCCAGCAGCCAGGGCCAGGGGCACAAAGCTTTCTTT. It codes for CASSQGQGHKAFF.

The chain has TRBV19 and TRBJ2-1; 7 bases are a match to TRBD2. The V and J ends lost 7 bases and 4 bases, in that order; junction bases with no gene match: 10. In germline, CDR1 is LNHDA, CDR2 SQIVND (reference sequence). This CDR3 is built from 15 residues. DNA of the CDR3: TGTGCCAGTACAATGGCGGGACTACCATACAATGAGCAGTTCTTC. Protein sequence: CASTMAGLPYNEQFF.